Each of the 26 T cell receptor beta chains below was sequenced from the same sample in a study of beta chain features in type 1 diabetes. The authors reverse transcribed all of the isolated RNA, so sequencing captured expressed TCRB transcripts. Assay: immunoSEQ multiplex PCR; the TCRdb copy retains only in-frame clones and omits some. Seen here are roughly 300,000 clones, 11% to 15% observed once, and the top ten hold more than 6.5%. The material sequenced was central memory CD4+ T cells from blood. These receptors all come from a man aged 25 to 45 in good health.

This clone was seen ten or more times. The genes are TRBV18 and TRBJ2-2; no firm D call. Deletions cut 1 base from V and 1 base from J, with 7 bases between. Germline assignment: CDR1 KGHSH and CDR2 LQKENI. This CDR3 comprises 15 residues. The DNA for the CDR3 is TGTGCCAGCTCACCACTAGCTAAGAACACCGGGGAGCTGTTTTTT. Its protein product is CASSPLAKNTGELFF.

This clone was seen ten or more times. The V and J genes are TRBV10-3 and TRBJ2-2; 7 bases fit TRBD1. This CDR3 comprises 14 residues. V lost 6 bases, J lost 5 bases, and 6 bases stayed unmatched. Germline values: CDR1 ENHRY, CDR2 SYGVKD. Here the CDR3 DNA reads TGTGCCATCAGAGGGTCGACAGGGACCGGGGAGCTGTTTTTT. Protein: CAIRGSTGTGELFF.

The sample holds a few counts of this clone. V and J are TRBV11-3 and TRBJ2-3; D uncertain. V was pared by 5 bases and J by 1 base, with 10 bases between. Germline V gives CDR1 SGHNT, CDR2 YENEEA. The CDR3 length is 14 residues. As DNA, the CDR3 is TGTGCCAGCAGCAAGCTGGCGGGCACAGATACGCAGTATTTT. This translates into CASSKLAGTDTQYF.

CDR3 amino acids: CASSLRVTGANVLTF. CDR3 bases: TGTGCCAGCAGCTTACGAGTAACTGGGGCCAACGTCCTGACTTTC. V is TRBV7-2 and J is TRBJ2-6, with unresolved D. The CDR3 runs 15 residues. In germline, CDR1 is SGHTA, CDR2 FQGNSA. V was clipped by 2 bases and J by 2 bases, with 7 bases between them. Full variable domain (missing parts from reference TRBV7-2 and TRBJ2-6): GAGVSQSPSNKVTEKGKDVELRCDPISGHTALYWYRQSLGQGLEFLIYFQGNSAPDKSGLPSDRFSAERTGGSVSTLTIQRTQQEDSAVYLCASSLRVTGANVLTFGAGSRLTVL.

This clone has just a few counts. This specimen includes other DNA sequences encoding the same CDR3. The V call is TRBV19, the J call TRBJ2-5, with D perhaps matching TRBD2 (6 bases). Trimming removed 5 bases at V and 2 bases at J, with 9 bases between. The CDR3 contains 13 residues. CDR1 and CDR2 from the germline V gene are LNHDA and SQIVND (reference sequence). This CDR3 is CASSEGRQETQYF. Here the CDR3 DNA reads TGTGCCAGTAGTGAGGGGAGGCAAGAGACCCAGTACTTC. Variable domain in full (rest from reference TRBV19 and TRBJ2-5): DGGITQSPKYLFRKEGQNVTLSCEQNLNHDAMYWYRQDPGQGLRLIYYSQIVNDFQKGDIAEGYSVSREKKESFPLTVTSAQKNPTAFYLCASSEGRQETQYFGPGTRLLVL.

This clone was seen ten or more times. The same CDR3 arises from other DNA sequences in this sample as well. The V gene is TRBV7-2, the J gene TRBJ2-2; D might be TRBD2 (6 bases). Germline V gene sequence: CDR1 SGHTA, CDR2 FQGNSA. The CDR3 spans 14 residues. V was shortened by 5 bases and J by 6 bases, with 13 bases between the two germline ends. The CDR3 sequence: CASSPEPGAGELFF. The CDR3 bases are TGTGCCAGCAGCCCAGAGCCGGGAGCCGGGGAGCTGTTTTTT.

This clone occurred a few times. The chain has TRBV2 and TRBJ1-2, with 10 nucleotides matching TRBD1. Germline assignment: CDR1 SNHLY and CDR2 FYNNEI. CDR3 size: 14 residues. J lost 8 bases, V lost 8 bases, and 11 bases had no gene match. CDR3 DNA: TGTGCCAGCGAGACAGGGGGCGATGTTCGCGGCTACACCTTC. Its protein is CASETGGDVRGYTF.

The chain has TRBV15 and TRBJ2-5, with 8 bases matching TRBD2. Germline V gene data show CDR1 as LNHNV and CDR2 as YYDKDF (reference sequence). The CDR3 contains 15 residues. V trimming: 7 bases; J trimming: 1 base; junction bases outside the gene matches: 8. In nucleotides, the CDR3 is TGTGCCACCACTTACCTCCTAGCGGGCCAAGAGACCCAGTACTTC. Protein product: CATTYLLAGQETQYF.

This clone has just a few counts. The rearrangement joins TRBV5-6 to TRBJ2-1, with 8 bases fitting TRBD2. This CDR3 spans 15 amino acids. The V and J ends lost 6 bases and 8 bases, in that order; junction bases with no gene match: 13. Germline V gene sequence: CDR1 SGHDT, CDR2 YYEEEE. CDR3 protein: CASTQIAGRGHEQFF. The CDR3 DNA reads as TGTGCCAGCACCCAAATAGCGGGAAGAGGGCATGAGCAGTTCTTC.

This chain joins TRBV5-1 and TRBJ1-2, with D possibly being TRBD1 (5 bases). CDR1 and CDR2 from the germline V gene are SGHRS and YFSETQ. This CDR3 spans 14 amino acids. The V end was cut by 0 bases, the J end by 3 bases, with 9 bases between. The CDR3 coding sequence is TGCGCCAGCAGCTTGGGGGGCCGGGACTATGGCTACACCTTC. This codes for CASSLGGRDYGYTF.

CDR3 DNA: TGTGCCTGGAGTTCGGGGTCCCAGGAGACCCAGTACTTC. Translation: CAWSSGSQETQYF. The gene calls are TRBV30 and TRBJ2-5; D is possibly TRBD2 (5 bases). CDR1 and CDR2 (germline): GTSNPN, SVGIG (reference sequence). Trimming stripped 2 bases from V and 5 bases from J, with 12 bases between. CDR3 length: 13 amino acids.

This chain uses TRBV11-3 with TRBJ2-1, with TRBD2 as a possible D gene (5 bases). Germline V lookup: CDR1 SGHNT, CDR2 YENEEA. V was trimmed by 5 bases and J by 1 base, leaving 15 bases between them. The CDR3 has 16 residues. CDR3 protein: CASSPPERTSYNEQFF. The CDR3 DNA is TGTGCCAGCAGCCCTCCGGAGAGGACTTCCTACAATGAGCAGTTCTTC.

The sample holds many counts of this clone. The V and J genes are TRBV7-2 and TRBJ2-5; maybe TRBD2 (6 bases). Trimming removed 4 bases at V and 4 bases at J, with 10 bases between. The CDR3 is 13 amino acids. CDR1 SGHTA and CDR2 FQGNSA come from the germline V gene. CDR3 protein: CASSSRTTETQYF. As DNA, the CDR3 is TGTGCCAGCAGCTCACGGACTACAGAGACCCAGTACTTC.

The chain carries TRBV7-8 and TRBJ2-7; D is ambiguous. This CDR3 contains 11 residues. V was shortened by 3 bases and J by 6 bases, with 6 bases between the two germline ends. Germline CDR1 reads SGHVS; CDR2 reads FQNEAQ. In DNA form, the CDR3 reads TGTGCCAGCAGCTTGAATTTCGAGCAGTACTTC. Its translation is CASSLNFEQYF.

This clone was recorded many times. The chain's CDR3 is CASSLQGSYNEQFF. The CDR3 DNA follows: TGTGCCAGCAGCTTACAGGGCTCCTACAATGAGCAGTTCTTC. The chain links TRBV7-8 to TRBJ2-1; a weak D match, TRBD1 (5 bases). The CDR3 has 14 amino acids. Per germline, CDR1 SGHVS and CDR2 FQNEAQ. Trimming took 2 bases from V and 0 from J, leaving 5 bases between them.

V usage is TRBV4-3 and J usage is TRBJ2-2, with D unclear. V was shortened by 2 bases and J by 2 bases, with 6 bases between the two germline ends. This CDR3 spans 14 amino acids. CDR1 and CDR2 (germline): LGHNA, YSLEER. The DNA of the CDR3 is TGCGCCAGCAGCCAATTAGCAAACACCGGGGAGCTGTTTTTT. Its protein product is CASSQLANTGELFF.

The V gene is TRBV5-1, the J gene TRBJ2-7; 10 bases are a match to TRBD2. This CDR3 contains 14 residues. With 4 bases clipped from V and 4 bases from J, the junction kept 5 bases outside the gene matches. Germline V CDR1 and CDR2: SGHRS, YFSETQ. CDR3 nucleotide sequence: TGCGCCAGCAGCGAAACTAGCGGGGTTTACGAGCAGTACTTC. Its protein product is CASSETSGVYEQYF. The variable domain in full, with the rest retrieved from reference TRBV5-1 and TRBJ2-7, is KAGVTQTPRYLIKTRGQQVTLSCSPISGHRSVSWYQQTPGQGLQFLFEYFSETQRNKGNFPGRFSGRQFSNSRSEMNVSTLELGDSALYLCASSETSGVYEQYFGPGTRLTVT.

V usage is TRBV29-1 and J usage is TRBJ1-4; D uncertain. Trimming stripped 6 bases from V and 4 bases from J, with 12 bases between. Germline V gene sequence: CDR1 SQVTM, CDR2 ANQGSEA. CDR3 size: 13 residues. The CDR3 nucleotides are TGCAGCGTCAAGGGCGGGTTTAATGAAAAACTGTTTTTT. Translating it yields CSVKGGFNEKLFF.

This clone showed up just a few times. The chain employs TRBV11-2 and TRBJ1-2, with 9 bases aligning to TRBD1. Looked up from germline, CDR1 is SGHAT and CDR2 is FQNNGV. The V and J ends lost 3 bases and 0 bases, in that order; junction bases with no gene match: 5. The CDR3 consists of 16 residues. In DNA, the CDR3 is TGTGCCAGCAGCTTCCCAAGACAGGGGGCTAACTATGGCTACACCTTC. Amino acid sequence: CASSFPRQGANYGYTF.

CDR3 DNA sequence: TGTGCCATCAGTGAGTCGACTACTCTCAATGAGCAGTTCTTC. It specifies CAISESTTLNEQFF. The V call is TRBV10-3, the J call TRBJ2-1; D perhaps matches TRBD2 (5 bases). The CDR3 spans 14 residues. CDR1 is ENHRY and CDR2 is SYGVKD in the germline V gene. V gave up 0 bases and J gave up 6 bases, with 9 bases separating them.

This clone occurred a few times. V usage is TRBV21-1 and J usage is TRBJ1-5. TRBV21-1 is noted as a pseudogene. There are 12 residues in the CDR3. The CDR3 nucleotides read TGTGCCAGCAGCAAAGCGGGGAAGGCCCAGCATTTT. Protein sequence: CASSKAGKAQHF.

A few counts support this clone. The chain joins TRBV11-3 to TRBJ2-1; TRBD1 might be the D (7 bases). Germline assignment: CDR1 SGHNT and CDR2 YENEEA. V lost 5 bases to trimming and J lost 0 bases, with 17 bases between them. The CDR3 is 17 amino acids. The CDR3 DNA reads TGTGCCAGCAGCCAGGGGGGCCGGGTAAGCTCCTACAATGAGCAGTTCTTC. Protein sequence: CASSQGGRVSSYNEQFF.

V usage is TRBV6-4 and J usage is TRBJ1-5; D may be TRBD1 (6 bases). V was clipped by 6 bases and J by 5 bases, with 14 bases between them. Germline V lookup: CDR1 MRHNA, CDR2 SNTAGT. This CDR3 has 14 residues. The CDR3 reads CASSRQAGDQPQHF. DNA for the CDR3: TGTGCCAGCAGCCGACAGGCAGGGGATCAGCCCCAGCATTTT.

This clone turned up a few times. The V gene is TRBV4-3, the J gene TRBJ2-3; 7 nucleotides match TRBD2. The CDR3 totals 16 residues. The germline CDR1 and CDR2 sequences are LGHNA and YSLEER. The junction had 6 bases not matched to a gene; V was cut back by 3 bases and J by 0 bases. The CDR3 DNA follows: TGCGCCAGCAGCCATGTCGGGGGGATGAGCACAGATACGCAGTATTTT. It encodes CASSHVGGMSTDTQYF.

The rearrangement uses TRBV14 and TRBJ2-3; TRBD2 matches 7 bases. J lost 6 bases, V lost 4 bases, and 13 bases had no gene match. The CDR3 consists of 16 residues. In germline, CDR1 is SGHDN, CDR2 FVKESK. CDR3 region: CASSLTRGLNLDTQYF. CDR3 DNA sequence: TGTGCCAGCAGCCTCACAAGGGGACTAAATCTGGATACGCAGTATTTT.

CDR3 in DNA: TGTGCCAGCAGCGGGAACCAGGGCCCGAACACTGAAGCTTTCTTT. Protein: CASSGNQGPNTEAFF. This chain joins TRBV7-9 and TRBJ1-1, with a possible D match to TRBD1 (5 bases). Germline V gives CDR1 SEHNR, CDR2 FQNEAQ (reference sequence). V was clipped by 5 bases and J by 1 base, with 14 bases between them. The CDR3 extends over 15 amino acids.